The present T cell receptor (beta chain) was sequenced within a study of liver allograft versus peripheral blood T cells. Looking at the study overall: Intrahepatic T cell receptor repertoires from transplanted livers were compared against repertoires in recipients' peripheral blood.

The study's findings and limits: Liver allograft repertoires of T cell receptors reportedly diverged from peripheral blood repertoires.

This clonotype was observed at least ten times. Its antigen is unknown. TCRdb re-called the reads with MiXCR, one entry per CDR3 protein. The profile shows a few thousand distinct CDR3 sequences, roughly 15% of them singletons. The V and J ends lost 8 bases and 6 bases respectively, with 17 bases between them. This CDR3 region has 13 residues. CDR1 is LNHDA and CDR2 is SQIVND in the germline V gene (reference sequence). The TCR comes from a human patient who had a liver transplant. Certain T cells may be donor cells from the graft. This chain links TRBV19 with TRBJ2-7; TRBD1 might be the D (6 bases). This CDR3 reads CASERQVIGEQYF. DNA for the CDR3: TGTGCCAGTGAGAGACAGGTCATCGGCGAGCAGTACTTC. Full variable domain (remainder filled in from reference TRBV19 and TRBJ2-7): DGGITQSPKYLFRKEGQNVTLSCEQNLNHDAMYWYRQDPGQGLRLIYYSQIVNDFQKGDIAEGYSVSREKKESFPLTVTSAQKNPTAFYLCASERQVIGEQYFGPGTRLTVT.